Listed here are 8 T cell receptor beta chains from one sample, sequenced in a study of T cells in Graves' hyperthyroidism and ophthalmopathy. RNA transcripts provided the source from which TCR beta CDR3 regions were amplified. Initially, a first-round RT-PCR of the TCR CDR3 employed the HTBI primer set. TCRdb redid the calling of the multiplex PCR reads with MiXCR, one entry per CDR3 protein. In the table there are more than 300,000 distinct CDR3 sequences, around 18% of which are singletons. The specimen sequenced was blood. The receptors derive from a man younger than 35 with Graves' ophthalmopathy.

This clonotype has a count of ten or more. The rearrangement joins TRBV28 to TRBJ2-7; TRBD1 might be the D (8 bases). The CDR3 is 15 residues long. Germline CDR1 is MDHEN and CDR2 is SYDVKM. V lost 6 bases, J lost 3 bases, and 18 bases lay in between. The chain's CDR3 is CASSRGAGGFYEQYF. The CDR3 DNA reads TGTGCCAGCAGCCGGGGGGCAGGGGGCTTCTACGAGCAGTACTTC. Based on the CDR3 plus reference TRBV28 and TRBJ2-7, the full variable domain is DVKVTQSSRYLVKRTGEKVFLECVQDMDHENMFWYRQDPGLGLRLIYFSYDVKMKEKGDIPEGYSVSREKKERFSLILESASTNQTSMYLCASSRGAGGFYEQYFGPGTRLTVT.

This clonotype was seen ten or more times. The chain joins TRBV12-3 or TRBV12-4 to TRBJ2-3; TRBD2 matches 8 bases. CDR3 size: 13 residues. V lost 8 bases and J lost 3; bases outside the gene matches: 4. For the CDR3, the DNA is TGTGCCAGCGCCGGGGGGGGGACAGATACGCAGTATTTT. It specifies CASAGGGTDTQYF.

This clonotype showed up many times. This sequence joins TRBV3-1 and TRBJ1-1; D is unclear. This CDR3 is built from 13 residues. Germline values: CDR1 LGHDT, CDR2 YNNKEL (reference sequence). Deletions cut 4 bases from V and 5 bases from J, with 11 bases between. The CDR3: CASSPGRSTEAFF. The DNA for the CDR3 is TGTGCCAGCAGCCCCGGACGGTCGACTGAAGCTTTCTTT.

This clonotype turned up a few times. This chain links TRBV18 with TRBJ1-5, with TRBD1 matching 9 bases. Germline V gene lookup returns CDR1 KGHSH and CDR2 LQKENI. CDR3 length equals 15 residues. J was trimmed by 7 bases and V by 6 bases; bases with no gene match: 10. The CDR3 nucleotides read TGTGCCAGCTCGGTCGGGACAGGGCTTAGCCAGCCCCAGCATTTT. This translates into CASSVGTGLSQPQHF.

This sequence joins TRBV19 and TRBJ2-2; 11 positions match TRBD1. The V gene's germline CDR1 is LNHDA and CDR2 SQIVND (reference sequence). The CDR3 runs to 16 residues. Losses at the gene ends were 9 bases for V and 7 bases for J; bases not matched to a gene: 13. The CDR3: CASLARTGGAIGELFF. For the CDR3, the DNA is TGTGCCAGCCTAGCAAGGACAGGGGGCGCAATCGGGGAGCTGTTTTTT.

At least ten counts were recorded for this clonotype. The CDR3 region has the DNA TGTGCCAGGAGACTAGCGGGAGGAACCGGGGAGCTGTTTTTT. Its protein product is CARRLAGGTGELFF. The gene calls are TRBV2 and TRBJ2-2; 13 bases map to TRBD2. Germline V CDR1 and CDR2: SNHLY, FYNNEI. The CDR3 extends over 14 amino acids. Trimming removed 9 bases from V and 5 bases from J; junction bases left unmatched: 3.

This clonotype was counted at least ten times. CDR3 region: CASSPGTSGGIVEQYF. CDR3 coding DNA: TGTGCCAGCAGCCCCGGGACTAGCGGGGGAATAGTCGAGCAGTACTTC. The V gene is TRBV7-9, the J gene TRBJ2-7; 14 bases line up with TRBD2. The V gene end was trimmed by 5 bases and the J gene end by 6 bases; junction bases not matched to a gene: 9. The CDR3 spans 16 residues. The V gene's germline CDR1 is SEHNR and CDR2 FQNEAQ (reference sequence).

The chain is built from TRBV9 and TRBJ2-1; unclear D gene. CDR1 and CDR2 (germline): SGDLS, YYNGEE. The CDR3 runs 11 residues. V was pared by 5 bases and J by 10 bases, with 10 bases between. The CDR3 DNA sequence: TGTGCCAGCAGTTCTAGAAAGGAGCAGTTCTTC. Translation: CASSSRKEQFF.